The 9 T cell receptor beta chains presented below share a single source sample, sequenced in a study of blood T cell repertoires in COVID-19. Profiling relied on immunoSEQ multiplex PCR, and the TCRdb table lists in-frame clones only, not all of them. The sample shows around 250,000 clones, around 83% of them seen only once. Sequenced sample: peripheral blood. The source is a young man with active or convalescent COVID-19.

CDR3 DNA: TGTGCCAGCAGTTCCCCGGGACAGGGGGAGACCCAGTACTTC. It codes for CASSSPGQGETQYF. The rearrangement links TRBV27 to TRBJ2-5, with 10 bases identical to TRBD1. Trimming removed 4 bases from V and 5 bases from J; junction bases left unmatched: 4. This CDR3 comprises 14 residues. CDR1 is MNHEY, CDR2 SMNVEV, per germline (reference sequence).

The V gene is TRBV12-3 or TRBV12-4, the J gene TRBJ2-3; 7 bases fit TRBD1. The CDR3 is made up of 12 amino acids. The V gene end was trimmed by 7 bases and the J gene end by 6 bases; junction bases not matched to a gene: 4. CDR3 region: CASNQGDDTQYF. CDR3 nucleotides: TGTGCCAGCAACCAGGGGGACGATACGCAGTATTTT.

This rearrangement joins TRBV29-1 to TRBJ1-2; no clear D gene. The V and J ends lost 3 bases and 6 bases respectively, with 8 bases between them. Looked up from germline, CDR1 is SQVTM and CDR2 is ANQGSEA. The CDR3 has 11 amino acids. The CDR3 here is CSVDDGDGYTF. The CDR3 nucleotides are TGCAGCGTTGACGATGGAGATGGCTACACCTTC.

The chain joins TRBV5-6 to TRBJ1-1; 9 bases are a match to TRBD1. Germline trimming cut 4 bases from V and 11 bases from J; bases unmatched to any gene: 12. Germline CDR1 is SGHDT and CDR2 is YYEEEE. The length of the CDR3 is 14 residues. This chain's CDR3 is CASSQLRDRVAAFF. DNA for the CDR3: TGTGCCAGCAGCCAGCTTCGGGACAGGGTTGCGGCTTTCTTT.

V is TRBV27 and J is TRBJ2-2; tentatively, D is TRBD2 (5 bases). The germline CDR1 and CDR2 sequences are MNHEY and SMNVEV (reference sequence). CDR3 length equals 17 residues. Trimming left V 2 bases short and J 7 bases short, with 20 bases between. For the CDR3, the DNA is TGTGCCAGCAGTTTAAGATCTGTCGGGCTAGCCGGCGGGGAGCTGTTTTTT. Its translation is CASSLRSVGLAGGELFF.

This clone was detected only a few times. The chain uses TRBV18 and TRBJ1-3; D is undetermined. This CDR3 spans 16 amino acids. V was trimmed by 0 bases and J by 4 bases, leaving 13 bases between them. Germline V gene lookup returns CDR1 KGHSH and CDR2 LQKENI. Written as DNA, the CDR3 is TGTGCCAGCTCACCACCGGGTGACTCTACGGGAAACACCATATATTTT. It encodes CASSPPGDSTGNTIYF.

CDR3 nucleotide sequence: TGCACCAGCAGCACCCCCGGTCCCCCCCGGGACAATCAGGACTTC. Its translation: CTSSTPGPPRDNQDF. The gene calls are TRBV1 and TRBJ2-7; TRBD1 reflects the table's D call only, with no check against the DNA. TRBV1 is annotated as a pseudogene. This CDR3 has 15 amino acids.

This rearrangement joins TRBV11-2 to TRBJ2-3, with D perhaps matching TRBD1 (6 bases). Trimming left V 5 bases short and J 4 bases short, with 13 bases between. The germline gives CDR1 SGHAT, CDR2 FQNNGV. This CDR3 is built from 14 residues. The CDR3 is CASSRGGLADTQYF. The DNA of the CDR3 is TGTGCCAGCAGCCGAGGGGGATTGGCAGATACGCAGTATTTT.

The chain couples TRBV21-1 to TRBJ1-2; the table's D call, TRBD1, has no DNA check behind it. TRBV21-1 is labeled a pseudogene. CDR3 length: 14 residues. Written as DNA, the CDR3 is TGTGCCAGCAGCGCTTTGGCCAAGAATTATGGCTACACCTTC. It translates to CASSALAKNYGYTF.